Shown below are 6 T cell receptor beta chains from a single sample sequenced in a study of blood T cells in healthy people across ages. Together with a sample-barcoded 5' primer, a J-beta primer mix was included in a second PCR lasting about 7 to 12 cycles. TCRdb reanalysed the 5' RACE reads using MiXCR and keeps one entry per CDR3 protein. Found here are 850,000 to 1,100,000 distinct CDR3 sequences, about two fifths of them singletons; the top ten hold about 12%. What was sequenced was blood. The receptors were sampled from a man younger than 30 in good health.

CDR3 loop: CSARSPITGQPQHF. The CDR3 DNA follows: TGCAGTGCTAGATCCCCCATAACAGGTCAGCCCCAGCATTTT. The rearrangement uses TRBV20-1 and TRBJ1-5; a weak D match, TRBD1 (5 bases). Germline V gene lookup returns CDR1 DFQATT and CDR2 SNEGSKA (reference sequence). The CDR3 has 14 amino acids. The V end lost 2 bases, the J end lost 6 bases, and 14 bases lay between the germline ends.

The chain links TRBV11-1 to TRBJ2-5; tentative D call: TRBD2 (5 bases). Trimming took off 1 base at V and 11 bases at J, with 17 bases between the two ends. The CDR3 length is 14 residues. CDR1 is SGHAT and CDR2 is FQDESV in the germline V gene (reference sequence). As DNA, the CDR3 is TGTGCCAGCAGCTTAGATTATGGAGGTTTCAAGCAGTACTTC. It codes for CASSLDYGGFKQYF.

The chain links TRBV10-3 to TRBJ1-1; tentative D call: TRBD1 (5 bases). V was cut by 3 bases and J by 1 base, with 9 bases left in between. The CDR3 sequence is 14 residues long. Germline values: CDR1 ENHRY, CDR2 SYGVKD. CDR3 sequence (DNA): TGTGCCATCAGTGACCGGACAAAGAACACTGAAGCTTTCTTT. As protein: CAISDRTKNTEAFF.

This clonotype was recorded a few times. This sequence joins TRBV20-1 and TRBJ1-4, with TRBD1 matching 7 bases. Germline trimming cut 4 bases from V and 7 bases from J; bases unmatched to any gene: 6. The CDR3 contains 13 residues. CDR1 and CDR2 from the germline V gene are DFQATT and SNEGSKA (reference sequence). DNA for the CDR3: TGCAGTGCTACAATGGGACAGCTTGAAAAACTGTTTTTT. This sequence encodes CSATMGQLEKLFF.

CDR3 sequence (DNA): TGTGCCAGCAGTTATGATACGAGGTCCGCCTATGGCTACACCTTC. It specifies CASSYDTRSAYGYTF. The chain carries TRBV6-6 and TRBJ1-2; no definite D call. With 3 bases removed from V and 4 bases from J, the gap between germline ends came to 15 bases. This CDR3 region has 15 residues. Germline CDR1 is MNHNY and CDR2 is SVGAGI (reference sequence).

This chain uses TRBV3-1 with TRBJ2-7; no definite D call. Germline V CDR1 and CDR2: LGHDT, YNNKEL (reference sequence). This CDR3 spans 13 amino acids. V lost 4 bases to trimming and J lost 1 base, with 8 bases between them. The CDR3 region is CASSPSISYEQYF. CDR3 coding DNA: TGTGCCAGCAGCCCATCTATTTCCTACGAGCAGTACTTC.